This TCR beta chain was sequenced in a study of shared clonotypes between healthy human individuals. This clone occurred once. From germline, CDR1 is SGHRS and CDR2 YFSETQ. Trimming cost V 4 bases and J 6 bases, with 10 bases left between them. The CDR3 contains 13 residues. Some clones are missing from TCRdb's copy, which holds only in-frame ones; the method was immunoSEQ multiplex PCR. The repertoire includes 2 million to 2.5 million clones, approximately 93% of them detected once, and 0.39% sits in the top ten. The sequenced material came from naive CD4+ T cells from PBMCs. Subset reported: CD45RA+ positively selected. The clonotype originates from a man younger than 35 in good health. Some clones in this sample may be carry-over from other donors' samples. The rearrangement uses TRBV5-1 and TRBJ2-2; no clear D gene. The CDR3 sequence: CASSMYSSGELFF. The CDR3 DNA is TGCGCCAGCAGCATGTACAGCTCCGGGGAGCTGTTTTTT.